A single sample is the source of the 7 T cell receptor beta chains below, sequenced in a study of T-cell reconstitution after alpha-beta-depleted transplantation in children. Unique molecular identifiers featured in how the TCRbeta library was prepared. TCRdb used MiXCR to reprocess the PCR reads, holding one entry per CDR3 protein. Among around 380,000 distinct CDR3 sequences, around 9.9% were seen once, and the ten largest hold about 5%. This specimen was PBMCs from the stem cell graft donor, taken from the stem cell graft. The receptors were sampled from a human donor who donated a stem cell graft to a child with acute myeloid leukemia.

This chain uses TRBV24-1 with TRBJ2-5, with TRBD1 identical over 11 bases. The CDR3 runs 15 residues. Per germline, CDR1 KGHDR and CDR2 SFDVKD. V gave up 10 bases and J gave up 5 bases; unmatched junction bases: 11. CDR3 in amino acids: CATLPDRGRVETQYF. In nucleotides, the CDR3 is TGTGCCACATTACCGGACAGGGGGCGCGTGGAGACCCAGTACTTC.

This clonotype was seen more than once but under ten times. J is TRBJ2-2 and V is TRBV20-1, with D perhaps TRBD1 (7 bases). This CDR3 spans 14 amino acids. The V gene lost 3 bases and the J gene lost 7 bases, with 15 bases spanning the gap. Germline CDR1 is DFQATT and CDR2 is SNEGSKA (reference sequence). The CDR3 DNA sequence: TGCAGTGCTAGCAGCGACAGGGAGGACGGGGAGCTGTTTTTT. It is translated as CSASSDREDGELFF.

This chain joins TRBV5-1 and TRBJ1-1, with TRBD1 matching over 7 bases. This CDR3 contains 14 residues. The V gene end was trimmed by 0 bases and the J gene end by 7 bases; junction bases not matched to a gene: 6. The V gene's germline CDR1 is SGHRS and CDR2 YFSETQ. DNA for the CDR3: TGCGCCAGCAGCTTGGGACAGGGAAATCTTGAAGCTTTCTTT. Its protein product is CASSLGQGNLEAFF. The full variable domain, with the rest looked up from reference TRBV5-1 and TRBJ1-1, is KAGVTQTPRYLIKTRGQQVTLSCSPISGHRSVSWYQQTPGQGLQFLFEYFSETQRNKGNFPGRFSGRQFSNSRSEMNVSTLELGDSALYLCASSLGQGNLEAFFGQGTRLTVV.

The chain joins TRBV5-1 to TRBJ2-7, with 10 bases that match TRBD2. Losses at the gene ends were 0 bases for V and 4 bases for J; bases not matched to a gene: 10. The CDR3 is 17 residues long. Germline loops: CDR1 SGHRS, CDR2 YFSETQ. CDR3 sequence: CASSLGTSSGGLYEQYF. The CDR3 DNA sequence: TGCGCCAGCAGCTTGGGGACCTCTAGCGGGGGACTATACGAGCAGTACTTC. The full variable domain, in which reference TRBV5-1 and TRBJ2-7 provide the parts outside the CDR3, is KAGVTQTPRYLIKTRGQQVTLSCSPISGHRSVSWYQQTPGQGLQFLFEYFSETQRNKGNFPGRFSGRQFSNSRSEMNVSTLELGDSALYLCASSLGTSSGGLYEQYFGPGTRLTVT.

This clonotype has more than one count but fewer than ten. CDR3 sequence reads: CSARALRGRYGELFF. The CDR3 DNA reads as TGCAGTGCTAGAGCTTTGAGGGGGCGGTACGGGGAGCTGTTTTTT. V is TRBV20-1 and J is TRBJ2-2; TRBD1 matches 7 bases. Trimming at V came to 1 base and at J to 7 bases, leaving 9 bases not matched to a gene. Germline CDR1 DFQATT, CDR2 SNEGSKA (reference sequence). The CDR3 totals 15 residues.

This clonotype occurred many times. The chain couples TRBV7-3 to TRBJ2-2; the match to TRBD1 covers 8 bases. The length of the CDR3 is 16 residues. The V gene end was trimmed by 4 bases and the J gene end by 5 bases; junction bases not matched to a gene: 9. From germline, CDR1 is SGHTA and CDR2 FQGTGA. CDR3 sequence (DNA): TGTGCCAGCAGCTACCGACAGGGGCCGGAGACCGGGGAGCTGTTTTTT. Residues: CASSYRQGPETGELFF.

The CDR3 loop is CASSLQTGGRGNEQFF. The CDR3 bases are TGCGCCAGCAGTTTACAGACAGGGGGCAGGGGCAATGAGCAGTTCTTC. The J gene is TRBJ2-1, the V gene TRBV5-1, with TRBD1 matching over 10 bases. There are 16 residues in the CDR3. V shed 5 bases and J 6 bases; nucleotides not matched to a gene: 11. Germline V CDR1 and CDR2: SGHRS, YFSETQ.